This TCR beta chain emerged from a study of OX40 agonist ivuxolimab in advanced cancers. About the research overall: Patients receiving dose escalation had hepatocellular carcinoma, melanoma, renal cell or head and neck cancer.

Generated by immunoSEQ multiplex PCR, the TCRdb table keeps only in-frame clones and is missing some. The sample contains tens of thousands of clones, approximately 90% of which appear only once. The CDR3 covers 15 residues. V shed 6 bases, J shed 8 bases, and the junction held 13 bases outside the gene matches. Germline V CDR1 and CDR2: MNHEY, SVGAGI. Broader study findings: In a subset of nonresponders, normalized T-cell clonal expansion was also low. Blood T cells, both CD4+ and CD8+, expanded clonally by week 6 at 0.1 to 3.0 mg/kg. CD8+ T cells averaged more expanded clones than CD4+.

On this clone itself: The antigen remains unidentified.

This TCR came from an adult with an advanced solid tumor such as melanoma, head and neck, liver or kidney cancer. The chain uses TRBV6-5 and TRBJ2-1, with 7 positions matching TRBD2. The sample here was CD4+ or CD8+ T cells sorted from blood, taken in a trial of the OX40 agonist ivuxolimab. CDR3: CASSHGRPGRDEQFF. The CDR3 nucleotides are TGTGCCAGCAGCCACGGGAGGCCCGGAAGGGATGAGCAGTTCTTC.